The 28 T cell receptor beta chains given below trace back to one sample, sequenced in a study of cytomegalovirus exposure and HLA in healthy donors. Vbeta (60) and Jbeta (13) primers were used in the PCR. Profiled with immunoSEQ multiplex PCR; TCRdb holds only in-frame clones, not every one. Here the sample spans 200,000 to 250,000 clones, roughly four fifths being singletons. The sequencing input was PBMCs. These receptors were taken from a woman in her fifties or sixties in good health and CMV-seropositive.

CDR3: CASSFGGRPGSSYNEQFF. The CDR3 region has the DNA TGTGCCAGCAGCTTCGGCGGGAGGCCCGGGAGCTCCTACAATGAGCAGTTCTTC. This chain joins TRBV5-8 and TRBJ2-1, with 8 bases that match TRBD2. The CDR3 spans 18 residues. Germline CDR1 SGHTS, CDR2 YDEGEE. Trimming at V came to 2 bases and at J to 0 bases, leaving 10 bases not matched to a gene.

V gene TRBV9 combines with J gene TRBJ1-2; D call uncertain. V lost 0 bases and J lost 0, with 12 bases in between. This CDR3 is 16 amino acids long. CDR1 is SGDLS and CDR2 is YYNGEE in the germline V gene. The CDR3 region is CASSVVEGATNYGYTF. The CDR3 nucleotides are TGTGCCAGCAGCGTAGTAGAGGGTGCGACTAACTATGGCTACACCTTC.

V is TRBV6-7 and J is TRBJ2-7; 7 positions agree with TRBD2. TRBV6-7 has ORF status, its function being uncertain. The trim removed 6 bases at V and 2 bases at J, leaving 16 bases unmatched. The CDR3 has 17 residues. The CDR3 protein is CASSSGTKGAWAYEQYF. The CDR3 DNA reads TGTGCCAGCAGCTCCGGGACTAAAGGGGCCTGGGCCTACGAGCAGTACTTC.

The chain uses TRBV28 and TRBJ2-2, with TRBD2 as a possible D gene (5 bases). V lost 6 bases, J lost 4 bases, and 15 bases lay in between. The CDR3 sequence is 15 residues long. Germline V lookup: CDR1 MDHEN, CDR2 SYDVKM. CDR3 protein: CASRIFLRGTGELFF. CDR3 bases: TGTGCCAGCAGAATCTTCTTACGGGGCACCGGGGAGCTGTTTTTT. Combining the CDR3 with reference TRBV28 and TRBJ2-2 gives the whole variable domain DVKVTQSSRYLVKRTGEKVFLECVQDMDHENMFWYRQDPGLGLRLIYFSYDVKMKEKGDIPEGYSVSREKKERFSLILESASTNQTSMYLCASRIFLRGTGELFFGEGSRLTVL.

The J gene is TRBJ1-5, the V gene TRBV12-5; D is ambiguous. Trimming took 6 bases from V and 2 from J, leaving 14 bases between them. CDR1 is LGHNT, CDR2 FRNRAP, per germline. The CDR3 has 15 amino acids. As DNA, the CDR3 is TGTGCTAGTGGACGAGCCCCTTCGGGCAATCAGCCCCAGCATTTT. Translated: CASGRAPSGNQPQHF.

The chain joins TRBV7-9 to TRBJ2-7, with 11 nucleotides matching TRBD1. The CDR3 has 15 residues. CDR1 and CDR2 from the germline V gene are SEHNR and FQNEAQ (reference sequence). V lost 5 bases to trimming and J lost 2 bases; unmatched junction nucleotides: 5. CDR3 nucleotides: TGTGCCAGCAGCCCCGGACAGGGGGCAACCTACGAGCAGTACTTC. This gives the protein CASSPGQGATYEQYF.

This sequence joins TRBV7-2 and TRBJ2-3; D perhaps matches TRBD2 (6 bases). The V end was cut by 5 bases, the J end by 4 bases, with 13 bases between. The CDR3 runs 14 residues. Germline assignment: CDR1 SGHTA and CDR2 FQGNSA. CDR3 amino acids: CASSLWGDPDTQYF. The CDR3 DNA is TGTGCCAGCAGCCTTTGGGGGGACCCAGATACGCAGTATTTT.

The chain recombines TRBV5-4 with TRBJ1-1; D is ambiguous. Germline V gene sequence: CDR1 SGHNT, CDR2 YYREEE (reference sequence). V was trimmed by 2 bases and J by 4 bases, leaving 12 bases between them. The CDR3 runs to 14 residues. The CDR3 loop is CASSLVGRSTEAFF. For the CDR3, the DNA is TGTGCCAGCAGCTTAGTCGGGAGGAGCACTGAAGCTTTCTTT.

This chain uses TRBV15 with TRBJ2-7; TRBD1 matches 9 bases. CDR3 size: 14 residues. V lost 8 bases to trimming and J lost 3 bases; unmatched junction nucleotides: 8. Germline assignment: CDR1 LNHNV and CDR2 YYDKDF (reference sequence). The CDR3 sequence is CATAPDRGGYEQYF. The CDR3 coding sequence is TGTGCCACCGCGCCGGACAGGGGTGGCTACGAGCAGTACTTC.

The chain links TRBV6-1 to TRBJ2-3; no firm D call. Germline CDR1 and CDR2: MNHNS and SASEGT. The CDR3 has 14 amino acids. V was trimmed by 4 bases and J by 0 bases, leaving 8 bases between them. The CDR3 is CASSASASTDTQYF. The CDR3 DNA reads as TGTGCCAGCAGTGCCAGCGCTAGCACAGATACGCAGTATTTT.

The chain has TRBV19 and TRBJ1-2; 7 bases align to TRBD1. The ends lost 1 base at V and 6 bases at J; junction bases unmatched: 20. The germline V gene has CDR1 LNHDA and CDR2 SQIVND (reference sequence). The CDR3 loop spans 19 amino acids. This chain's CDR3 is CASSIAPRPLQGIRNGYTF. The CDR3 bases are TGTGCCAGTAGTATAGCACCCCGTCCCCTACAGGGGATAAGGAATGGCTACACCTTC.

The J gene is TRBJ2-7, the V gene TRBV28; 11 bases are a match to TRBD2. V shed 4 bases, J shed 2 bases, and the junction held 7 bases outside the gene matches. The CDR3 consists of 16 residues. The V gene's germline CDR1 is MDHEN and CDR2 SYDVKM. The CDR3 DNA is TGTGCCAGCAGTTCAGGACTAGCGGGTTTCCCCTACGAGCAGTACTTC. Translated: CASSSGLAGFPYEQYF.

The chain joins TRBV27 to TRBJ2-2, with no clear D. V was cut by 5 bases and J by 5 bases, with 6 bases left in between. The CDR3 length is 12 residues. CDR1 and CDR2 (germline): MNHEY, SMNVEV (reference sequence). For the CDR3, the DNA is TGTGCCAGCAGTCCCGGGACCGGGGAGCTGTTTTTT. Its translation: CASSPGTGELFF.

The chain uses TRBV13 and TRBJ1-1; D is ambiguous. Trimming took 1 base from V and 0 from J, leaving 6 bases between them. The length of the CDR3 is 14 residues. Germline CDR1 and CDR2: PRHDT and FYEKMQ (reference sequence). The DNA of the CDR3 is TGTGCCAGCAGCTTAGCAGGTATGAACACTGAAGCTTTCTTT. It is translated as CASSLAGMNTEAFF.

This clone was seen a few times. The rearrangement uses TRBV7-9 and TRBJ1-1; possibly TRBD1 for D (5 bases). V shed 8 bases and J shed 3 bases, with 16 bases lying between them. CDR1 is SEHNR and CDR2 is FQNEAQ in the germline V gene (reference sequence). The CDR3 length is 14 residues. The CDR3 DNA reads TGTGCCAGCCGGAGGGGCTCGGCGGACACTGAAGCTTTCTTT. Its protein is CASRRGSADTEAFF.

The chain joins TRBV4-2 to TRBJ2-7, with 9 bases that match TRBD2. Germline CDR1 and CDR2: LGHNA and YNFKEQ. The CDR3 is 16 amino acids. V shed 1 base, J shed 4 bases, and the junction held 8 bases outside the gene matches. CDR3 region: CASSQVGGRGVYEQYF. The CDR3 region has the DNA TGTGCCAGCAGCCAAGTCGGCGGGAGGGGGGTATACGAGCAGTACTTC.

V usage is TRBV5-1 and J usage is TRBJ1-3; 9 bases agree with TRBD1. The CDR3 has 14 amino acids. Germline V lookup: CDR1 SGHRS, CDR2 YFSETQ. The J segment lost 0 bases and the V segment lost 5 bases, leaving 0 bases of the junction unmatched. CDR3 loop: CASRTGGSGNTIYF. As DNA, the CDR3 is TGCGCCAGCAGGACAGGGGGCTCTGGAAACACCATATATTTT.

V usage is TRBV6-5 and J usage is TRBJ2-1; 11 nucleotides line up with TRBD2. The CDR3 is 15 residues long. The germline V gene has CDR1 MNHEY and CDR2 SVGAGI. V lost 4 bases, J lost 4 bases, and 3 bases stayed unmatched. CDR3 sequence: CASSSIAGGYNEQFF. The CDR3 DNA follows: TGTGCCAGCAGTTCCATAGCGGGAGGGTACAATGAGCAGTTCTTC.

The CDR3 reads CASSHGVIEEAFF. DNA for the CDR3: TGTGCCAGCAGCCACGGGGTAATCGAGGAAGCTTTCTTT. The chain uses TRBV28 and TRBJ1-1; no definite D call. V lost 6 bases and J lost 8, with 16 bases in between. The CDR3 length is 13 residues. Looked up from germline, CDR1 is MDHEN and CDR2 is SYDVKM.

The chain uses TRBV13 and TRBJ1-1, with 7 bases lining up with TRBD1. This CDR3 has 15 amino acids. Trimming cost V 5 bases and J 6 bases; bases outside gene matches: 12. Germline assignment: CDR1 PRHDT and CDR2 FYEKMQ (reference sequence). The CDR3 here is CASSAVRQGRPEAFF. The CDR3 DNA reads as TGTGCCAGCAGCGCCGTTCGACAGGGTCGTCCTGAAGCTTTCTTT.

The chain links TRBV28 to TRBJ1-1, with 7 bases identical to TRBD1. The germline gives CDR1 MDHEN, CDR2 SYDVKM. This CDR3 has 14 residues. V gave up 6 bases and J gave up 5 bases; unmatched junction bases: 9. The CDR3 reads CASSPGGGATEAFF. CDR3 sequence (DNA): TGTGCCAGCAGCCCCGGAGGGGGCGCGACTGAAGCTTTCTTT. The full variable domain, completed using reference TRBV28 and TRBJ1-1, is DVKVTQSSRYLVKRTGEKVFLECVQDMDHENMFWYRQDPGLGLRLIYFSYDVKMKEKGDIPEGYSVSREKKERFSLILESASTNQTSMYLCASSPGGGATEAFFGQGTRLTVV.

The CDR3 DNA reads TGTGCCAGCAGCAGGAGGTGGGAGATCTCCTACGAGCAGTACTTC. Its protein product is CASSRRWEISYEQYF. The chain carries TRBV9 and TRBJ2-7, with D maybe TRBD2 (5 bases). Per the germline V gene, CDR1 is SGDLS and CDR2 is YYNGEE. With 4 bases removed from V and 0 bases from J, the gap between germline ends came to 14 bases. This CDR3 has 15 amino acids.

This chain uses TRBV5-8 with TRBJ2-1, with 7 bases fitting TRBD2. Losses at the gene ends were 0 bases for V and 8 bases for J; bases not matched to a gene: 2. From germline, CDR1 is SGHTS and CDR2 YDEGEE. CDR3 size: 13 residues. For the CDR3, the DNA is TGTGCCAGCAGCTTGGGGCGGGAGTATGAGCAGTTCTTC. It yields the protein CASSLGREYEQFF.

The chain carries TRBV28 and TRBJ1-2; weak D call: TRBD1 (5 bases). CDR3 length equals 15 residues. Trimming removed 3 bases at V and 5 bases at J, with 16 bases between. Germline V gene sequence: CDR1 MDHEN, CDR2 SYDVKM. In DNA form, the CDR3 reads TGTGCCAGCAGTTTGTATCGGGGAGGGGTTTATGGCTACACCTTC. Amino acid sequence: CASSLYRGGVYGYTF.

V and J are TRBV6-5 and TRBJ1-2; D remains ambiguous. Between the trimmed V and J ends, which lost 4 bases and 5 bases, there was a span of 17 bases. Per the germline V gene, CDR1 is MNHEY and CDR2 is SVGAGI. The CDR3 contains 15 residues. In DNA, the CDR3 is TGTGCCAGCAGTTGCTCCCTCGGGGTTCGTTATGGCTACACCTTC. Amino acid sequence: CASSCSLGVRYGYTF.

This clone was detected once. The chain uses TRBV7-9 and TRBJ2-3; D might be TRBD2 (6 bases). From germline, CDR1 is SEHNR and CDR2 FQNEAQ (reference sequence). V lost 1 base to trimming and J lost 4 bases, with 9 bases between them. The CDR3 is made up of 14 amino acids. DNA of the CDR3: TGTGCCAGCAGCTTAGGCACGGGGGCAGATACGCAGTATTTT. Protein: CASSLGTGADTQYF.

This clone has more than one count but fewer than ten. The DNA for the CDR3 is TGTGCCAGCTTCGACGGACAGGGCCCCTTCTACGAGCAGTACTTC. Residues: CASFDGQGPFYEQYF. This chain connects TRBV11-2 to TRBJ2-7, with 8 bases matching TRBD1. Unmatched junction bases numbered 12, after V lost 8 bases and J lost 3 bases. This CDR3 has 15 amino acids. Germline CDR1 reads SGHAT; CDR2 reads FQNNGV.

The rearrangement joins TRBV7-2 to TRBJ1-2, with D perhaps TRBD1 (5 bases). CDR3 length equals 15 residues. Germline V lookup: CDR1 SGHTA, CDR2 FQGNSA. Trimming shortened V by 0 bases and J by 5 bases, and 13 bases separated the two germline ends. The CDR3 region has the DNA TGTGCCAGCAGCTTAGCTCCCCAGGGAGGATATGGCTACACCTTC. It is translated as CASSLAPQGGYGYTF.